These 2 T cell receptor beta chains share one sample of origin, sequenced in a study of OX40 agonist ivuxolimab in advanced cancers. TCRdb's table, derived via immunoSEQ multiplex PCR, lists solely in-frame clones and lacks some. The data contain some 49,000 clones, 85% of them singletons. The specimen was CD4+ or CD8+ T cells sorted from blood, collected in a trial of the OX40 agonist ivuxolimab. The receptors were gathered from an adult with an advanced solid tumor such as melanoma, head and neck, liver or kidney cancer.

This clone was found a few times. This sequence joins TRBV4-1 and TRBJ2-7; 8 bases align to TRBD1. With V trimmed by 6 bases and J by 2 bases, 9 bases remained unmatched. CDR1 is MGHRA, CDR2 YSYEKL, per germline. This CDR3 comprises 15 residues. The CDR3 region is CASSPGTGDTYEQYV. CDR3 coding DNA: TGCGCCAGCAGTCCCGGGACAGGAGATACCTACGAGCAGTACGTC.

The CDR3 spells CASSATGYNEQFF. The CDR3 DNA follows: TGTGCCAGCAGTGCGACAGGCTACAATGAGCAGTTCTTC. J is TRBJ2-1 and V is TRBV6-5; D might be TRBD1 (6 bases). CDR1 is MNHEY, CDR2 SVGAGI, per germline. This CDR3 has 13 residues. V dropped 5 bases and J dropped 3 bases, with 8 bases sitting between them.